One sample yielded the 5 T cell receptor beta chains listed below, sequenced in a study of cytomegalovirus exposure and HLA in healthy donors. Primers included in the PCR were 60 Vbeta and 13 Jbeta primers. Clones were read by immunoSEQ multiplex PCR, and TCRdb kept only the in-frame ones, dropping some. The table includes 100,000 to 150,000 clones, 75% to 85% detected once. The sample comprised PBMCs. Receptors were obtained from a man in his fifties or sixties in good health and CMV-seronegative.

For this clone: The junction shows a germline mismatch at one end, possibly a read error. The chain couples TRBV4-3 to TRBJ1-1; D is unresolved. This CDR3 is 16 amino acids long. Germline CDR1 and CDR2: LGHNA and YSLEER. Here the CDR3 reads CASNQDLRSRNTEAFF. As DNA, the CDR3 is TGCGCCAGCAACCAAGATCTCAGGTCGCGGAACACTGAAGCTTTCTTT.

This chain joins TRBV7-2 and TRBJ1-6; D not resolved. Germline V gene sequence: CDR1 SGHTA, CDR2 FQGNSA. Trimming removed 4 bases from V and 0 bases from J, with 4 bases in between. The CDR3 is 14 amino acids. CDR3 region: CASSSISYNSPLHF. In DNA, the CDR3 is TGTGCCAGCAGCTCTATCTCCTATAATTCACCCCTCCACTTT.

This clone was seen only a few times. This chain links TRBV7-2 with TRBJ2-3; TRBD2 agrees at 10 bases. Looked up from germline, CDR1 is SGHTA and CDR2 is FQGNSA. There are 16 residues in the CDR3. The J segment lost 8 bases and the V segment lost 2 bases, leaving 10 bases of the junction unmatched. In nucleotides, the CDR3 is TGTGCCAGCAGCTTAACTAGCGGGGCCCCAGAGGGTACGCAGTATTTT. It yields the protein CASSLTSGAPEGTQYF.

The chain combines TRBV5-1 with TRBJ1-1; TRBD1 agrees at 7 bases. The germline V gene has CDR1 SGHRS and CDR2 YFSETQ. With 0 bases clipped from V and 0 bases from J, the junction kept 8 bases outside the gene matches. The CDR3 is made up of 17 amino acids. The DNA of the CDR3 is TGCGCCAGCAGCTTGGACGCTGACAGGGCAATGAACACTGAAGCTTTCTTT. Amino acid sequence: CASSLDADRAMNTEAFF.

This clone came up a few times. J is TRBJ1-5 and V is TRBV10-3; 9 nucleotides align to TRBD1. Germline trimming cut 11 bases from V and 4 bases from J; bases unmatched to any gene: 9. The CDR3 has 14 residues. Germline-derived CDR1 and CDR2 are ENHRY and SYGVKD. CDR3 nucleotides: TGTGCCGCTTCCGGGACAGGGATTAATCAGCCCCAGCATTTT. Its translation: CAASGTGINQPQHF.